This TCR beta chain is drawn from a study of vaccination effects on CD4 cells after COVID-19. Study observations and caveats: Few convalescent patients and no early post-infection timepoints were included in the study. Marked clonal contraction of both clone types appeared late after vaccination.

This clone was seen more than once but under ten times. Its antigen remains unidentified. Sequencing used immunoSEQ multiplex PCR; TCRdb keeps in-frame clones, though not all of them. The sample records around 21,000 clones, almost 70% being singletons. Viral peptide pools were used in the ViraFEST assay to expand antigen-specific CD4+ T cells, and sequencing came afterward. With 9 to 11 days of culture completed, CD4+ T cells were isolated. Having tested negative for nucleocapsid antibodies, the vaccine recipients showed no prior SARS-CoV-2 infection. They grew approximately 2.1 million PBMC in each well, adding around 10 IU/ml IL-2 and 8.5 to 10 ug/ml peptides. The material sequenced was CD4+ T cells from PBMCs cultured with HCoV-NL63 spike peptides, taken before COVID-19 vaccination. The clonotype comes from a human donor who received a COVID-19 vaccine.

CDR3 protein: CASFALADPYEQYF. The CDR3 DNA reads TGTGCCAGCTTCGCGCTAGCCGACCCCTACGAGCAGTACTTC. V is TRBV6-5 and J is TRBJ2-7; D may be TRBD2 (5 bases). Germline loops: CDR1 MNHEY, CDR2 SVGAGI. V lost 8 bases to trimming and J lost 2 bases, with 16 bases between them. The CDR3 is 14 amino acids.